These T cell receptor beta chains were read from a single sample in a study of radiotherapy plus CTLA-4 blockade in lung cancer. This table comes from immunoSEQ multiplex PCR, and its TCRdb copy is limited to in-frame clones, with some not included. The table includes around 82,000 clones, over 70% detected once. The sample here was peripheral blood, taken from a patient treated with radiotherapy plus ipilimumab. Receptor source: a human donor with non-small cell lung cancer whose response to radiotherapy plus ipilimumab could not be evaluated. Some clones in this sample may be carry-over from other donors' samples. Each CDR3 is given with its conserved first and last residue.

>TRBJ1-1|TRBV5-6
CASSPYTGIEAFF
>TRBJ1-5|TRBV30
CAWSPGTLDRPQHF
>TRBJ2-5|TRBV5-6
CASSFSLAGGRETQYF
>TRBJ1-4|TRBV4-3
CASSHVWTGEDEKLFF
>TRBJ1-2|TRBV7-9
CASSLRGGYGYTF
>TRBJ2-2|TRBV4-3
CASSQGLQGLNTGELFF
>TRBJ2-2|TRBV7-7
CASSLGQGATGELLF
>TRBJ2-7|TRBV19
CASRPQGGRYEQYF
>TRBJ1-6|TRBV6-4
CASSVQGGNNSPLHF
>TRBJ2-6|TRBV27
CASSLAGLGGTGANVLTF
>TRBJ1-5|TRBV6-6
CASRYDRGQPQHF
>TRBJ2-7|TRBV5-1
CASSPTLGTGTYEQYF
>TRBJ2-7|TRBV5-1
CASSSGQVRSDEQYF
>TRBJ1-5|TRBV4-1
CASSQVSRAYSNQPQHF
>TRBJ1-6|TRBV19
CASSRGGAPLHF
>TRBJ1-4|TRBV2
CASSTGWSEKLFF